Sequencing of this T cell receptor beta chain was carried out in a study of T cell repertoires and HLA-DP antigens (dated by TCRdb to the late 2010s). About the investigation overall: The study used an in vitro model of CD4+ T cell alloreactivity in which transduced HeLa cells presented allogeneic HLA-DP. Compared with self, one alloantigen differed at one amino acid in the peptide-binding groove and the other differed at under 11, modelling structurally similar versus dissimilar alloantigens. Of the three donors, two were male and one was female, with ages ranging from the 18-to-29 band to the 60-to-69 band. The average DNA input was about 230 ng for sorted CD137+CD4+ samples versus roughly 1,100 ng for pre-culture CD4+ samples. General study outcomes and caveats: Naive and memory CD4+ repertoires were not analysed separately. Similar clonality (about 0.39) was observed for sorted CD137+ cells against both alloantigens, and this clonality was much higher than that observed in pre-culture samples (around 0.036). Limitations were identified as the inclusion of only a few donors, the use of a non-physiological HeLa antigen-presenting system, and the use of total CD4+ responder cells. Average cumulative frequency of clones undetected before culture was 30% to 40% against one allele and about 51% against the other.

TCRB CDR3 regions were amplified with the immunoSEQ multiplex PCR using forward primers for 54 TRBV segments and reverse primers for 13 TRBJ segments. Pre-culture CD4+ samples were sequenced at deep resolution with a target of more than 150,000 T cell genomes. Sequencing of amplicons was performed on an Illumina HiSeq System, and 87 bp reads covering the CDR3 were generated. As for the authors' bioinformatics: Correction for PCR and sequencing errors was applied to reads, and CDR3 regions were defined through alignment to IMGT reference sequences. Synthetic template pools were used to estimate the numbers of templates and unique rearrangements. Clonality was computed by subtracting Pielou's evenness from 1. The Daley-Smith estimator was used to estimate richness. Morisita's index was used to measure repertoire overlap. Clones found in cultured samples but undetected in the pre-culture repertoire of the corresponding donor were defined as low-abundance clones. TCRdb's version of the immuneACCESS table is confined to in-frame rearrangements and falls short of the full clone set. An unresolved V gene accounts for under half of the shortfall where checked; the remainder is of unknown origin. V and J calls plus clone size are reproduced from that table; the DNA served to infer D and trimming. Within this sample are about 120,000 clones, with almost 95% of them counted one time only. The biggest ten clones account for 0.25% to 0.3% of the sample.

The CDR3, cysteine through phenylalanine, is 15 amino acids long. Of the read, only the CDR3 DNA is kept; its 45 bases are in frame from base 1. The germline V gene supplies CDR1 SGHTA and CDR2 FQGNSA. Trimming at the junction amounts to 2 bases on V and 0 bases on J, and the germline ends lie 8 bases apart. Magnetic bead negative selection was used to isolate untouched CD4+ T cells from Ficoll-separated PBMC, with an average purity of approximately 98%. Untouched CD4+ T cells were isolated with magnetic beads from Ficoll-separated PBMC, and a purity of about 98% was reached with negligible CD8+ contamination. Peripheral blood mononuclear cells came from the buffy coats of three healthy blood donors, who served as the study's donors. Each of the three donors was CMV seronegative. The DNeasy Blood & Tissue Kit was used to extract genomic DNA. Genomic DNA from sorted CD137+CD4+ cells and from pre-culture CD4+ baseline samples of each subject was subjected to TCRB sequencing.

Only one count was recorded for this clone. Its antigen is currently not known. No per-base quality is available; no much larger clone lies one base away. Sequencing was performed on CD4+ T cells from PBMCs. The sequence came from a woman between 18 and 30 years old in good health and CMV-seronegative. The rearrangement joined TRBV7-2 to TRBJ2-4; TRBD1 is possibly the D segment (5 matching bases). The CDR3 region has the sequence CASSLPGQAKNIQYF. The bases read TGTGCCAGCAGCTTACCAGGGCAAGCCAAAAACATTCAGTACTTC.